The clone carrying this T cell receptor beta chain was observed a handful of times. This sample was included in a study of T cells in Graves' hyperthyroidism and ophthalmopathy. RNA transcripts gave rise to amplified TCR beta CDR3 regions. HTBI primers were employed in a first-round RT-PCR of the TCR CDR3. Each CDR3 protein gets one entry after TCRdb re-called the multiplex PCR reads with MiXCR. The top ten clones hold 40% to 45% of a sample with approximately 400,000 distinct CDR3 sequences, under 20% of them seen once. From germline, CDR1 is SGHAT and CDR2 FQNNGV. The CDR3 loop spans 18 amino acids. V lost 5 bases to trimming and J lost 4 bases; unmatched junction nucleotides: 17.

Sequencing was done on a sample of blood. The rearrangement joins TRBV11-2 to TRBJ1-2, with 9 bases matching TRBD1. The receptor was derived from a man aged 18 to 29 with Graves' ophthalmopathy. Written as DNA, the CDR3 is TGTGCCAGCAGCCAAGATCCGGGGACAGGGTTTTTTGCCTATGGCTACACCTTC. This codes for CASSQDPGTGFFAYGYTF.